A selection of T cell receptor beta chains follows, all from one sample in a study of CD4 T cells in relation to SARS-CoV-2 and coronaviruses. These receptors have no known antigen. Method: immunoSEQ multiplex PCR; TCRdb's copy keeps in-frame clones and lacks some. The sample records 41,000 or so clones, about four fifths being singletons. The sequenced sample consisted of naive CD4+ T cells from PBMCs, cultured in vitro. The receptor set was obtained from an adult with COVID-19. Each CDR3 is given with its conserved first and last residue. A D gene is named only where the DNA matches it firmly. Clone sizes are given selectively: once, few, many, or a class where the clone is expanded.

cdr3_nt: TGTGCCAGCAAAAAGGACGGGGATAATCAGCCCCAGCATTTT; cdr3_aa: CASKKDGDNQPQHF; j_call: TRBJ1-5; d_call: NA; cdr3_length: 14; v_call: TRBV6-5; clone_size: NA
cdr3_nt: TGTGCCAGCAGTTTATTGGGATTAAGCTCCTATAATTCACCCCTCCACTTT; cdr3_aa: CASSLLGLSSYNSPLHF; j_call: TRBJ1-6; d_call: NA; cdr3_length: 17; v_call: TRBV28; clone_size: few
cdr3_nt: TGTGCCAGCAGCTCCCCCGGGCCCTCGAGGACTGAAGCTTTCTTT; cdr3_aa: CASSSPGPSRTEAFF; j_call: TRBJ1-1; d_call: NA; cdr3_length: 15; v_call: TRBV5-4; clone_size: NA
cdr3_nt: TGTGCCAGCAGCCCAAGACAGGGTACGGGTAGTGGCTACACCTTC; cdr3_aa: CASSPRQGTGSGYTF; j_call: TRBJ1-2; d_call: TRBD1; cdr3_length: 15; v_call: TRBV7-9; clone_size: NA
cdr3_nt: TGTGCCTGGAGTGTACAAGGGACAATCAATCAGCCCCAGCATTTT; cdr3_aa: CAWSVQGTINQPQHF; j_call: TRBJ1-5; d_call: NA; cdr3_length: 15; v_call: TRBV30; clone_size: NA
cdr3_nt: TGTGCCAGCAGCTTCGCCAGGGGCGAGACCCAGTACTTC; cdr3_aa: CASSFARGETQYF; j_call: TRBJ2-5; d_call: NA; cdr3_length: 13; v_call: TRBV11-2; clone_size: NA
cdr3_nt: TGTGCCATCAGTGAGTCGACTCCCAGCGGAGAAGAGACCCAGTACTTC; cdr3_aa: CAISESTPSGEETQYF; j_call: TRBJ2-5; d_call: NA; cdr3_length: 16; v_call: TRBV10-3; clone_size: NA
cdr3_nt: TGTGCCAGCAGCCGGTTGGAGACCCAGTACTTC; cdr3_aa: CASSRLETQYF; j_call: TRBJ2-5; d_call: NA; cdr3_length: 11; v_call: TRBV11-1; clone_size: NA
cdr3_nt: TGTGCCAGCACTTCGGGGGGGCTAGCGGGAGCCGGGGAGCTGTTTTTT; cdr3_aa: CASTSGGLAGAGELFF; j_call: TRBJ2-2; d_call: TRBD2; cdr3_length: 16; v_call: TRBV28; clone_size: few
cdr3_nt: TGTGCCAGCAGGACGGGACTAGATTTGAATGAGCAGTTCTTC; cdr3_aa: CASRTGLDLNEQFF; j_call: TRBJ2-1; d_call: TRBD2; cdr3_length: 14; v_call: TRBV18; clone_size: once
cdr3_nt: TGTGCCAGCCTCTCCTCCGCCGGGACTAGGAACTACGAGCAGTACTTC; cdr3_aa: CASLSSAGTRNYEQYF; j_call: TRBJ2-7; d_call: TRBD2; cdr3_length: 16; v_call: TRBV2; clone_size: NA
cdr3_nt: TGTGCCAGCAGCGGACAGGGGGGTGGAGAGACCCAGTACTTC; cdr3_aa: CASSGQGGGETQYF; j_call: TRBJ2-5; d_call: TRBD1; cdr3_length: 14; v_call: TRBV9; clone_size: NA
cdr3_nt: TGTGCCAGCAGCTTACGGGCAGAGACCCAGTACTTC; cdr3_aa: CASSLRAETQYF; j_call: TRBJ2-5; d_call: NA; cdr3_length: 12; v_call: TRBV7-9; clone_size: NA
cdr3_nt: TGTGCCAGCAGCTTAGACAACCGGGAAAGGGGTGAGCAGTACTTC; cdr3_aa: CASSLDNRERGEQYF; j_call: TRBJ2-7; d_call: NA; cdr3_length: 15; v_call: TRBV7-3; clone_size: NA
cdr3_nt: TGTGCCAGCCAAAACCAGGAGTACTCCTACAATGAGCAGTTCTTC; cdr3_aa: CASQNQEYSYNEQFF; j_call: TRBJ2-1; d_call: NA; cdr3_length: 15; v_call: TRBV2; clone_size: NA
cdr3_nt: TGTGCCATCAGTGACCGATCTACGGGCAACATTCAGTACTTC; cdr3_aa: CAISDRSTGNIQYF; j_call: TRBJ2-4; d_call: NA; cdr3_length: 14; v_call: TRBV10-3; clone_size: NA
cdr3_nt: TGTGCCAGCAGTTTACAGGGTAAGCGGTCTGAAGCTTTCTTT; cdr3_aa: CASSLQGKRSEAFF; j_call: TRBJ1-1; d_call: NA; cdr3_length: 14; v_call: TRBV28; clone_size: NA
cdr3_nt: TGCGCCAGCAGCTTGGAGGGCGGCGAGCAGTACTTC; cdr3_aa: CASSLEGGEQYF; j_call: TRBJ2-7; d_call: NA; cdr3_length: 12; v_call: TRBV5-1; clone_size: NA
cdr3_nt: TGCGCCAGCAGCCCTCTAGCGCTAGTTGCGTCCTACAATGAGCAGTTCTTC; cdr3_aa: CASSPLALVASYNEQFF; j_call: TRBJ2-1; d_call: NA; cdr3_length: 17; v_call: TRBV5-1; clone_size: few
cdr3_nt: TGTGCCACCAGCAGAGGTGGTTCGATTAGCGGCCGGCGTGTGGCCTACGAGCAGTACTTC; cdr3_aa: CATSRGGSISGRRVAYEQYF; j_call: TRBJ2-7; d_call: NA; cdr3_length: 20; v_call: TRBV15; clone_size: NA
cdr3_nt: TGTGCCAGCACTTGGCGTACGAACACCGGGGAGCTGTTTTTT; cdr3_aa: CASTWRTNTGELFF; j_call: TRBJ2-2; d_call: NA; cdr3_length: 14; v_call: TRBV6-5; clone_size: NA
cdr3_nt: TGTGCCAGCAGTTGGGACAGGGACCAGCCCCAGCATTTT; cdr3_aa: CASSWDRDQPQHF; j_call: TRBJ1-5; d_call: TRBD1; cdr3_length: 13; v_call: TRBV12-3/TRBV12-4; clone_size: NA
cdr3_nt: TGTGCCAGCAGCCGGGGGTACTCTGGGGCCAACGTCCTGACTTTC; cdr3_aa: CASSRGYSGANVLTF; j_call: TRBJ2-6; d_call: NA; cdr3_length: 15; v_call: TRBV7-9; clone_size: NA
cdr3_nt: TGTGCCAGCAGCGTAGATGGGGTAGGGAGCACAGATACGCAGTATTTT; cdr3_aa: CASSVDGVGSTDTQYF; j_call: TRBJ2-3; d_call: NA; cdr3_length: 16; v_call: TRBV9; clone_size: NA
cdr3_nt: TGTGCCAGCAGGGACGGAGGGGCGATTGAAAAACTGTTTTTT; cdr3_aa: CASRDGGAIEKLFF; j_call: TRBJ1-4; d_call: NA; cdr3_length: 14; v_call: TRBV2; clone_size: NA
cdr3_nt: TGTGCCAGCTCACCACCGTCGGCCCCTACCTACGAGCAGTACTTC; cdr3_aa: CASSPPSAPTYEQYF; j_call: TRBJ2-7; d_call: NA; cdr3_length: 15; v_call: TRBV18; clone_size: NA
cdr3_nt: TGCAGTGCTAGTAAGGGACAGATAGACAATCAGCCCCAGCATTTT; cdr3_aa: CSASKGQIDNQPQHF; j_call: TRBJ1-5; d_call: TRBD1; cdr3_length: 15; v_call: TRBV20-1; clone_size: NA
cdr3_nt: TGTGCCAGCAGCCAAGTAAGGACGCCCGCAGAGTCTGCCTATGGCTACACCTTC; cdr3_aa: CASSQVRTPAESAYGYTF; j_call: TRBJ1-2; d_call: NA; cdr3_length: 18; v_call: TRBV4-2; clone_size: NA
cdr3_nt: TGTGCCAGCATCCGAGGCCTCATGAACACTGAAGCTTTCTTT; cdr3_aa: CASIRGLMNTEAFF; j_call: TRBJ1-1; d_call: NA; cdr3_length: 14; v_call: TRBV28; clone_size: NA